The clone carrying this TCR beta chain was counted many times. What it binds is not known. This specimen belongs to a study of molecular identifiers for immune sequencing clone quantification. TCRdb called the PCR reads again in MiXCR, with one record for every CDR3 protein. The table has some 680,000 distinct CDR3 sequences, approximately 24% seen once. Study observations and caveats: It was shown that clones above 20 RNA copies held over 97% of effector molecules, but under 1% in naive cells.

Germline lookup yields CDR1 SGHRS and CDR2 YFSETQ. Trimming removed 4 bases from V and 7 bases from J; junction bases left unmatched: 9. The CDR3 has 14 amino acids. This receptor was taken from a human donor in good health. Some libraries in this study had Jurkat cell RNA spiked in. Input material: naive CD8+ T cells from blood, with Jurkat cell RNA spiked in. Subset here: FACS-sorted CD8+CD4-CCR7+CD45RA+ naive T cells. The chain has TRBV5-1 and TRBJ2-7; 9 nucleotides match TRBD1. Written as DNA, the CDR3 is TGCGCCAGCAGCATGGGGACAGGGAAATGGGAGCAGTACTTC. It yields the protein CASSMGTGKWEQYF.